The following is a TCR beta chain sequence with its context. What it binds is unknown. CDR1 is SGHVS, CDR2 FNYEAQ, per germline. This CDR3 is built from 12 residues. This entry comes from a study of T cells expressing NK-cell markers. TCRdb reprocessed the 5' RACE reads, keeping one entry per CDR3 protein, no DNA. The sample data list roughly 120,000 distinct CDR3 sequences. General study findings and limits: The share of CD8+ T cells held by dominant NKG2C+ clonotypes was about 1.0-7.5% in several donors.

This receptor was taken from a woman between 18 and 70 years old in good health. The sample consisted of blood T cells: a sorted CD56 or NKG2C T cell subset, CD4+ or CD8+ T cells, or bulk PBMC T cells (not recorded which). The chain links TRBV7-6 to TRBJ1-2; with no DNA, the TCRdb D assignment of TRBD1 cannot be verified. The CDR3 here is CASSSTGSGYTF.